This TCR beta chain derives from a study of T cell responses to AZD1222 COVID-19 vaccine. Whole-study results and caveats: Donors skewed white British and female; clonal diversity was possibly underestimated. Reports indicate that nearly half of spike-specific TCRs are directed at unmutated variant regions. The CD4 TCRs associated with vaccination extended across spike and predominated at 160-218 and 743-854. Two AZD1222 doses significantly raised spike-specific TCR breadth and depth over controls.

Comments on this clone: Its antigen is unknown.

Using immunoSEQ multiplex PCR, the repertoire was profiled, and TCRdb retains in-frame clones only, with some absent. The repertoire holds about 130,000 clones, about 82% seen once, with 6.5% to 8.5% in the top ten. J gave up 7 bases and V 0 bases, and 2 bases lay outside the gene matches. Germline V gene lookup returns CDR1 SEHNR and CDR2 FQNEAQ (reference sequence). This CDR3 has 15 residues. Sample: peripheral blood, taken 28 days after the second dose of the MenACWY control vaccine. The clonotype comes from an adult who received the MenACWY meningococcal vaccine as a control. The chain joins TRBV7-9 to TRBJ1-6; 8 bases align to TRBD1. As DNA, the CDR3 is TGTGCCAGCAGCTTAGCACAGGGGGGAAATTCACCCCTCCACTTT. Residues: CASSLAQGGNSPLHF.